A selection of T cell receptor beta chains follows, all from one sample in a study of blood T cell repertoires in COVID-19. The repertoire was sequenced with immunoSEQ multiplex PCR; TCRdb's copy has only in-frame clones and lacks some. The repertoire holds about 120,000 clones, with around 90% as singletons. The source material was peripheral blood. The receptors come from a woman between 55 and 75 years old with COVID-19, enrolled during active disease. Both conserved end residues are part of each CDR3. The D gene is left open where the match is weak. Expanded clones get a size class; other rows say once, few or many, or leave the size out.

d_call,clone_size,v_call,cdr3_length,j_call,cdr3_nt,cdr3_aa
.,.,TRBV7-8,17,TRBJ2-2,TGTGCCAGCAGCTTAGTGTCCCCCGGCGGGAACACCGGGGAGCTGTTTTTT,CASSLVSPGGNTGELFF
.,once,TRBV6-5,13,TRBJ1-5,TGTGCCAGCAGTTACTCCTTTAATCAGCCCCAGCATTTT,CASSYSFNQPQHF
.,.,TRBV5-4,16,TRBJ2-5,.,CASSFGFGTSGGPEYF
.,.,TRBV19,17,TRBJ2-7,TGTGCCAGTAGTTCCGGACTGACCTGGGTAATCCCCTACGAGCAGTACTTC,CASSSGLTWVIPYEQYF
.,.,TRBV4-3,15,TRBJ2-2,TGCGCCAGCAGCCAAGATAAACTTGACACCGGGGAGCTGTTTTTT,CASSQDKLDTGELFF
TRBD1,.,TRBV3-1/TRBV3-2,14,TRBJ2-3,TGTGCCAGCAGCCGACAGGGAAGCACAGATACGCAGTATTTT,CASSRQGSTDTQYF
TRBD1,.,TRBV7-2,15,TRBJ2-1,TGTGCCAGCAGCTTAGGACAGGGGTTCTACAATGAGCAGTTCTTC,CASSLGQGFYNEQFF
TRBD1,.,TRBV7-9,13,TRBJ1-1,TGTGCCAGCAGCTTCGGGACAGGCCGGGAAGCTTTCTTT,CASSFGTGREAFF
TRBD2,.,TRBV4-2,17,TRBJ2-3,TGTGCCAGCAGCCAGGCACTAGCGGGGGGTGGCACAGATACGCAGTATTTT,CASSQALAGGGTDTQYF
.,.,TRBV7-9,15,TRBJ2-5,TGTGCCAGCAGCTTAGTTTCTGGGGGCCGGGAGACCCAGTACTTC,CASSLVSGGRETQYF
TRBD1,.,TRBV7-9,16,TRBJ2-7,TGTGCCAGCAGCTTATTAGTTGCAGGGGGCCCCTCGGAGCAGTACTTC,CASSLLVAGGPSEQYF
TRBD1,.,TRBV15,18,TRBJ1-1,TGTGCCACCAGCAGAGAGCCCTCCCCATGGGACAGGAACACTGAAGCTTTCTTT,CATSREPSPWDRNTEAFF
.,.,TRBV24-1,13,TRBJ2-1,TGTGCCACCAGTGATTCTACAGGGTTCGAGCAGTTCTTC,CATSDSTGFEQFF
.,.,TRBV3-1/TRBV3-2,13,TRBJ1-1,TGTGCCAGCAGCCAGGCAGGGAACACTGAAGCTTTCTTT,CASSQAGNTEAFF
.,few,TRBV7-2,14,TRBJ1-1,TGTGCCAGCAGCTTAGAAGGGGGAACAACTGAAGCTTTCTTT,CASSLEGGTTEAFF
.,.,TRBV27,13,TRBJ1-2,TGTGCCAGCAGTTACAGCTATAACTATGGCTACACCTTC,CASSYSYNYGYTF